This TCR beta chain was captured in a study of T cell changes during pregnancy in multiple sclerosis. Data came from immunoSEQ multiplex PCR; TCRdb stores just in-frame clones and leaves some out. Counted here are about 49,000 clones, 92% occurring once; the ten biggest clones make up just under 1%. Germline V gene data show CDR1 as LGHNA and CDR2 as YSLEER. The CDR3 runs 16 residues. Trimming stripped 1 base from V and 3 bases from J, with 16 bases between. The chain uses TRBV4-3 and TRBJ2-7, with unresolved D. Sequenced material: peripheral blood, taken after pregnancy. The receptor was isolated from a female donor with multiple sclerosis, enrolled in a pregnancy study. CDR3 protein: CASSQAPQANLYEQYF. The CDR3, as DNA: TGCGCCAGCAGCCAAGCCCCACAAGCGAACCTCTACGAGCAGTACTTC.